The rows below give T cell receptor beta chains drawn from one sample of a study of blood T cell repertoires in COVID-19. Some clones are missing from TCRdb's copy, which holds only in-frame ones; the method was immunoSEQ multiplex PCR. The sample lists under 500,000 clones; about 89% were seen once. The specimen sequenced was peripheral blood. These receptors all stem from a woman younger than 45 with acute or convalescent COVID-19. Each CDR3 is given with its conserved first and last residue. A D gene is named only where the DNA matches it firmly. A row's size may be missing; if present it is once, few, many or a size class.

j_gene,d_gene,abundance,v_gene,CDR3aa,CDR3nt
TRBJ2-6,.,.,TRBV5-1,CASSPSSGANVLTF,TGCGCCAGCAGCCCGAGCTCTGGGGCCAACGTCCTGACTTTC
TRBJ2-2,.,.,TRBV19,CASSIGLSVLVPGELFF,TGTGCCAGTAGTATCGGTCTCTCCGTTTTGGTTCCCGGGGAGCTGTTTTTT
TRBJ2-6,.,few,TRBV3-1/TRBV3-2,CASSPLSGANVLTF,TGTGCCAGCAGCCCCCTCTCTGGGGCCAACGTCCTGACTTTC
TRBJ2-5,TRBD2,once,TRBV5-4,CASRSLAGGHQETQYF,TGTGCCAGCAGGTCCCTAGCGGGGGGCCACCAAGAGACCCAGTACTTC
TRBJ1-2,TRBD1,.,TRBV2,CASSMDRGDGYTF,TGTGCCAGCAGTATGGACAGGGGGGATGGCTACACCTTC
TRBJ1-1,.,.,TRBV15,CATSAGRGGEAFF,TGTGCCACCTCGGCAGGGAGGGGGGGAGAAGCTTTCTTT
TRBJ2-7,TRBD1,.,TRBV2,CASSGGQVYEQYF,TGTGCCAGCAGTGGGGGACAGGTCTACGAGCAGTACTTC
TRBJ2-5,.,few,TRBV5-1,CASSFIEETQYF,TGCGCCAGCAGCTTTATAGAAGAGACCCAGTACTTC
TRBJ2-3,TRBD2,.,TRBV7-2,CASSLTSGGVTDTQYF,TGTGCCAGCAGCTTGACTAGCGGGGGGGTCACAGATACGCAGTATTTT
TRBJ2-1,.,.,TRBV5-1,CASSLEGFHEQFF,TGCGCCAGCAGCTTGGAGGGGTTTCATGAGCAGTTCTTC
TRBJ2-6,TRBD1,once,TRBV7-2,CASSLGTGVLSGANVLTF,TGTGCCAGCAGCTTAGGCACAGGGGTTTTATCTGGGGCCAACGTCCTGACTTTC
TRBJ2-5,TRBD1,.,TRBV27,CASRPGQVQETQYF,TGTGCCAGCAGGCCGGGACAGGTCCAAGAGACCCAGTACTTC
TRBJ2-7,TRBD1,.,TRBV27,CASSGTVAYEQYF,TGTGCCAGCAGCGGGACAGTTGCCTACGAGCAGTACTTC
TRBJ2-2,TRBD2,.,TRBV7-9,CASSRGTSGPANTGELFF,TGTGCCAGCAGCCGTGGGACTAGCGGCCCAGCGAACACCGGGGAGCTGTTTTTT
TRBJ1-1,TRBD1,.,TRBV28,CASSTGAEAFF,TGTGCCAGCAGTACAGGGGCTGAAGCTTTCTTT
TRBJ2-5,.,.,TRBV13,CASSSRVEVETQYF,TGTGCCAGCAGCTCACGGGTGGAAGTGGAGACCCAGTACTTC
TRBJ1-4,.,few,TRBV2,CASTVRGDNEKLFF,TGTGCCAGCACCGTAAGGGGCGATAATGAAAAACTGTTTTTT
TRBJ2-7,.,once,TRBV5-1,CASRKTSSYEQYF,TGCGCCAGCAGAAAGACTAGTTCCTACGAGCAGTACTTC
TRBJ2-1,TRBD2,.,TRBV3-1/TRBV3-2,CASSQGGGAHNEQFF,TGTGCCAGCAGCCAAGGCGGGGGGGCCCACAATGAGCAGTTCTTC
TRBJ1-5,.,once,TRBV9,CASSVGAGEPQHF,TGTGCCAGCAGCGTAGGAGCAGGCGAGCCCCAGCATTTT
TRBJ2-4,TRBD2,.,TRBV4-1,CASSQEGLAFKNIQYF,TGCGCCAGCAGCCAAGAAGGACTAGCGTTCAAAAACATTCAGTACTTC
TRBJ2-1,TRBD2,.,TRBV15,CATSREGLAGGDNEQFF,TGTGCCACCAGCAGAGAGGGATTAGCGGGGGGCGACAATGAGCAGTTCTTC
TRBJ1-2,TRBD1,few,TRBV3-1/TRBV3-2,CASSQEGNRQDRNYGYTF,TGTGCCAGCAGCCAAGAGGGAAATAGGCAGGACAGGAACTATGGCTACACCTTC
TRBJ2-7,.,.,TRBV7-9,CASSLEAHVYEQYF,TGTGCCAGCAGCTTGGAGGCACATGTCTACGAGCAGTACTTC
TRBJ2-5,TRBD2,.,TRBV7-2,CASSPGLVEETQYF,TGTGCCAGCAGCCCAGGACTAGTAGAAGAGACCCAGTACTTC
TRBJ1-2,TRBD1,.,TRBV30,CAWSVRDRGYGYTF,TGTGCCTGGAGTGTACGGGACAGGGGTTATGGCTACACCTTC